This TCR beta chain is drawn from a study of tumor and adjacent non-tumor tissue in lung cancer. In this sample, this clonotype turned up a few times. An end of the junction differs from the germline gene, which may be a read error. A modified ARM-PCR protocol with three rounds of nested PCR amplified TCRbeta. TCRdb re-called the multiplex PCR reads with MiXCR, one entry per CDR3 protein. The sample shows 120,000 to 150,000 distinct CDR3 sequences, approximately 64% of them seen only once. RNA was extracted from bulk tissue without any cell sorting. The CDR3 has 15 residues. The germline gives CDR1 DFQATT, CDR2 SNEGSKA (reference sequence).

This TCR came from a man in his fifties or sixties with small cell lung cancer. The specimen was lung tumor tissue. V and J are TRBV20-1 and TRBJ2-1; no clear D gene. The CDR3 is CSAKGTAGSYNGQFF. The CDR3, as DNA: TGCAGTGCTAAGGGAACAGCCGGGTCCTACAATGGGCAGTTCTTC.